Listed below are T cell receptor beta chains from one sample, sequenced in a study of monozygotic twins with inflammatory bowel disease. TCRdb reprocessed the 5' RACE reads and keeps a single row for each CDR3 protein, giving no DNA. The ten most abundant clones cover roughly 4.8% of a sample with just under 45,000 distinct CDR3 sequences. The material sequenced was blood. The receptors shown here come from a human donor with ulcerative colitis or Crohn's disease, or a healthy co-twin of an affected twin (not recorded which). Each CDR3 is given with its conserved first and last residue. The order of the fields is V gene, J gene, CDR3 protein.

v_gene: TRBV7-2
j_gene: TRBJ1-1
CDR3aa: CASSQGDRRVNTEAFF

v_gene: TRBV2
j_gene: TRBJ2-7
CDR3aa: CASSVRNEQYF

v_gene: TRBV28
j_gene: TRBJ2-5
CDR3aa: CASSGGLAGSETQYF

v_gene: TRBV7-2
j_gene: TRBJ2-5
CDR3aa: CASSLAVVAGQETQYF

v_gene: TRBV28
j_gene: TRBJ1-5
CDR3aa: CATRTGGNQPQHF

v_gene: TRBV24-1
j_gene: TRBJ2-3
CDR3aa: CATVASGSTDTQYF

v_gene: TRBV20-1
j_gene: TRBJ2-3
CDR3aa: CSAPTGYTDTQYF

v_gene: TRBV4-1
j_gene: TRBJ2-5
CDR3aa: CASSQGQGAGETQYF

v_gene: TRBV20-1
j_gene: TRBJ1-5
CDR3aa: CSARSLQGGAHQPQHF

v_gene: TRBV19
j_gene: TRBJ2-5
CDR3aa: CASSILPGPGQGKETQYF

v_gene: TRBV5-6
j_gene: TRBJ1-2
CDR3aa: CASSLRTGVYGYTF

v_gene: TRBV7-9
j_gene: TRBJ1-5
CDR3aa: CASSLGKDSNQPQHF

v_gene: TRBV4-1
j_gene: TRBJ1-1
CDR3aa: CASSQEPRQRMNTEAFF

v_gene: TRBV20-1
j_gene: TRBJ2-4
CDR3aa: CSAPLRSLAKNIQYF

v_gene: TRBV12-3/TRBV12-4
j_gene: TRBJ2-1
CDR3aa: CASSLMLTSSEQFF

v_gene: TRBV20-1
j_gene: TRBJ2-7
CDR3aa: CSADQTSGYEQYF

v_gene: TRBV4-3
j_gene: TRBJ2-2
CDR3aa: CASSQGGRTTTGELFF

v_gene: TRBV27
j_gene: TRBJ1-1
CDR3aa: CASRYLSGGSEAFF

v_gene: TRBV6-5
j_gene: TRBJ2-7
CDR3aa: CASSYSRTRDPEQYF

v_gene: TRBV4-1
j_gene: TRBJ1-5
CDR3aa: CASSQEVTGDQPQHF

v_gene: TRBV5-4
j_gene: TRBJ2-1
CDR3aa: CASSRDGGTYNEQFF

v_gene: TRBV28
j_gene: TRBJ1-6
CDR3aa: CASSPTGLLGSPLHF

v_gene: TRBV18
j_gene: TRBJ2-6
CDR3aa: CASSPAQTSGANVLTF

v_gene: TRBV10-2
j_gene: TRBJ2-7
CDR3aa: CATRDSKSYEQYF

v_gene: TRBV6-1
j_gene: TRBJ1-2
CDR3aa: CASSPLGPERGYTF

v_gene: TRBV2
j_gene: TRBJ1-2
CDR3aa: CASSLTGIQDGYTF

v_gene: TRBV5-7
j_gene: TRBJ2-6
CDR3aa: CASSLFGQESPGANVLTF

v_gene: TRBV6-5
j_gene: TRBJ2-7
CDR3aa: CASSYSAGGSYEQYF